This TCR beta chain was sequenced in a study of metastatic and nonmetastatic thyroid tumors. Looking at the study overall: Peripheral blood and tumor or nodule samples from malignant and benign thyroid patients were compared.

In the original processing: Between-group CDR3 differences, defined by clinicopathological status, yielded a distant-metastasis classifier for papillary thyroid cancer. TCRdb recomputed clones from the PCR reads via MiXCR. The V and J calls come from TCRdb's annotation, not from the publication. The sample lists about 34,000 clones; 16% were seen once. This clone was counted at least ten times. What it binds is unknown. General observations from the study: Across blood and tumor, TCR beta diversity in malignant thyroid tumors was reportedly significantly higher than in benign nodules.

Patients were all untreated before their thyroid surgery. This CDR3 has 15 residues. Trimming took off 2 bases at V and 3 bases at J, with 10 bases between the two ends. CDR1 is SEHNR and CDR2 is FQNEAQ in the germline V gene (reference sequence). Sequenced input: blood. The chain links TRBV7-9 to TRBJ2-2, with D perhaps TRBD2 (5 bases). The receptor's source is a female donor with papillary thyroid cancer or a benign thyroid nodule (not recorded which). Some clones in this sample may be carry-over from other donors' samples. This CDR3 reads CASSLLEGYTGELFF. CDR3 DNA sequence: TGTGCCAGCAGCTTACTCGAGGGCTACACCGGGGAGCTGTTTTTT. Full variable domain (remainder filled in from reference TRBV7-9 and TRBJ2-2): DTGVSQNPRHKITKRGQNVTFRCDPISEHNRLYWYRQTLGQGPEFLTYFQNEAQLEKSRLLSDRFSAERPKGSFSTLEIQRTEQGDSAMYLCASSLLEGYTGELFFGEGSRLTVL.